A selection of T cell receptor beta chains follows, all from one sample in a study of blood T cell repertoires in COVID-19. Assay used: immunoSEQ multiplex PCR; TCRdb lists only in-frame clones, some missing. The table shows some 150,000 clones, with 60% to 80% occurring only once. The sample comprised peripheral blood. Receptor source: a man aged 45-65 years with active or convalescent COVID-19. The conserved cysteine and the conserved F or W are not part of the CDR3 here. The order of the fields is CDR3 protein, clone size, CDR3 length, V gene, J gene. Size is omitted from some rows. Given values are once, few, many or a class for expanded clones.

CDR3aa: ASSIVEGGTGELF
abundance: NA
len: 13
v_gene: TRBV19
j_gene: TRBJ2-2

CDR3aa: ASSSSSGFTYEQY
abundance: NA
len: 13
v_gene: TRBV5-1
j_gene: TRBJ2-7

CDR3aa: ASSLKRAGGISYEQY
abundance: NA
len: 15
v_gene: TRBV7-2
j_gene: TRBJ2-7

CDR3aa: ASSERRAGEQY
abundance: NA
len: 11
v_gene: TRBV25-1
j_gene: TRBJ2-7

CDR3aa: ASSRQNVYEQY
abundance: NA
len: 11
v_gene: TRBV5-6
j_gene: TRBJ2-7

CDR3aa: ASSQVGGTNEKLF
abundance: NA
len: 13
v_gene: TRBV4-1
j_gene: TRBJ1-4

CDR3aa: ASSVDRSSYNEQF
abundance: NA
len: 13
v_gene: TRBV19
j_gene: TRBJ2-1

CDR3aa: ASSLSGSQPQH
abundance: NA
len: 11
v_gene: TRBV9
j_gene: TRBJ1-5

CDR3aa: ASSLVQGEAF
abundance: few
len: 10
v_gene: TRBV5-4
j_gene: TRBJ1-1

CDR3aa: SVLQGTVYEQY
abundance: NA
len: 11
v_gene: TRBV29-1
j_gene: TRBJ2-7

CDR3aa: ASSVTGGGELTGELF
abundance: NA
len: 15
v_gene: TRBV7-9
j_gene: TRBJ2-2

CDR3aa: ASSKMEGGYGYT
abundance: NA
len: 12
v_gene: TRBV28
j_gene: TRBJ1-2

CDR3aa: SAHGDSPIGELF
abundance: NA
len: 12
v_gene: TRBV29-1
j_gene: TRBJ2-2

CDR3aa: ASSPDRGGYWTEAF
abundance: NA
len: 14
v_gene: TRBV7-9
j_gene: TRBJ1-1

CDR3aa: ASSLSNTGELF
abundance: NA
len: 11
v_gene: TRBV7-3
j_gene: TRBJ2-2

CDR3aa: ASSVQGRGNEQF
abundance: few
len: 12
v_gene: TRBV9
j_gene: TRBJ2-1